This is a list of T cell receptor beta chains from one sample in a study of blood T cell repertoires in COVID-19. Clones were sequenced by immunoSEQ multiplex PCR, and TCRdb holds only the in-frame ones, with some missing. This sample has 150,000 to 200,000 clones, with around 85% found just once. Specimen: peripheral blood. The receptor set was obtained from a woman of 80 years or more with acute or convalescent COVID-19. CDR3s include the opening cysteine and the closing phenylalanine or tryptophan. D genes are given only for firm matches. Size is omitted from some rows. Given values are once, few, many or a class for expanded clones.

clone_size	cdr3_length	v_call	d_call	j_call	cdr3_aa	cdr3_nt
NA	16	TRBV5-1	NA	TRBJ1-4	CASSLGGVGANEKLFF	TGCGCCAGCAGCCTGGGCGGGGTGGGAGCTAATGAAAAACTGTTTTTT
NA	19	TRBV6-2/TRBV6-3	TRBD2	TRBJ2-5	CASSPEPGTSGARRETQYF	TGTGCCAGCAGCCCTGAACCTGGGACTAGCGGGGCCCGGCGGGAGACCCAGTACTTC
NA	17	TRBV4-1	NA	TRBJ2-4	CASSQVTAGAAKNIQYF	TGCGCCAGCAGCCAGGTCACGGCAGGGGCGGCCAAAAACATTCAGTACTTC
NA	12	TRBV5-1	NA	TRBJ2-1	CASSFPTGEQFF	TGCGCCAGCAGCTTTCCGACAGGTGAGCAGTTCTTC
NA	16	TRBV5-1	TRBD1	TRBJ2-2	CASSVTGTDNTGELFF	TGCGCCAGCAGCGTTACCGGGACAGATAACACCGGGGAGCTGTTTTTT
NA	14	TRBV18	NA	TRBJ1-6	CASSPSDSTSPLHF	TGTGCCAGCTCACCATCGGACAGCACTTCACCCCTCCACTTT
few	14	TRBV3-1/TRBV3-2	TRBD1	TRBJ1-6	CASSPGQGISPLHF	TGTGCCAGCAGCCCGGGACAGGGGATTTCACCCCTCCACTTT
once	15	TRBV18	TRBD2	TRBJ2-5	CASSPTASGKETQYF	TGTGCCAGCTCACCTACAGCTAGCGGGAAGGAGACCCAGTACTTC
NA	21	TRBV7-6	TRBD2	TRBJ2-5	CASSLVFPGTSGGRYQETQYF	TGTGCCAGCAGCTTAGTATTTCCCGGGACTAGCGGGGGGCGGTACCAAGAGACCCAGTACTTC
NA	14	TRBV7-2	TRBD1	TRBJ1-2	CASSLPQGQGGYTF	TGTGCCAGCAGCTTACCACAAGGACAGGGAGGCTACACCTTC
once	15	TRBV5-1	TRBD1	TRBJ1-2	CASSLGDTGADGYTF	TGCGCCAGCAGCTTGGGAGACACAGGGGCAGATGGCTACACCTTC
NA	15	TRBV5-1	TRBD1	TRBJ1-4	CASSLAGTGDEKLFF	TGCGCCAGCAGCTTGGCCGGGACAGGGGATGAAAAACTGTTTTTT
NA	14	TRBV5-1	NA	TRBJ1-2	CASSDDGRVYGYTF	TGCGCCAGCAGCGACGACGGCAGGGTCTATGGCTACACCTTC
NA	13	TRBV7-2	NA	TRBJ2-7	CASSLRGSYEQYF	TGTGCCAGCAGCTTACGCGGGTCCTACGAGCAGTACTTC
few	15	TRBV5-1	NA	TRBJ1-2	CASSLVQGGNYGYTF	TGCGCCAGCAGCTTGGTACAGGGCGGCAACTATGGCTACACCTTC
NA	14	TRBV2	TRBD1	TRBJ2-5	CASRSGTGSETQYF	TGTGCCAGCAGGTCCGGGACAGGGTCAGAGACCCAGTACTTC
NA	14	TRBV7-8	NA	TRBJ1-1	CASSHIDRNTEAFF	TGTGCCAGCAGCCATATAGACAGGAACACTGAAGCTTTCTTT
NA	13	TRBV5-1	NA	TRBJ1-1	CASSLGVNTEAFF	TGCGCCAGCAGCTTGGGAGTGAACACTGAAGCTTTCTTT
NA	12	TRBV12-3/TRBV12-4	NA	TRBJ2-2	CASSLSPGELFF	TGTGCCAGCAGTTTAAGCCCCGGGGAGCTGTTTTTT
NA	13	TRBV30	NA	TRBJ2-2	CAWSTGVGGELFF	TGTGCCTGGAGTACGGGAGTGGGCGGGGAGCTGTTTTTT
few	15	TRBV23-1	NA	TRBJ1-1	CASSQSRQENTEAFF	TGCGCCAGCAGTCAATCGCGACAGGAAAACACTGAAGCTTTCTTT
NA	14	TRBV11-2	NA	TRBJ1-1	CASSLGYGGGEAFF	TGTGCCAGCAGCTTAGGTTACGGTGGAGGTGAAGCTTTCTTT
NA	16	TRBV19	NA	TRBJ2-1	CASSISLEPPTGEQFF	TGTGCCAGTAGTATAAGTCTAGAACCCCCCACGGGTGAGCAGTTCTTC
NA	13	TRBV6-4	NA	TRBJ2-2	CASRGQLTGELFF	TGTGCCAGCAGGGGGCAGCTCACCGGGGAGCTGTTTTTT
NA	19	TRBV19	TRBD2	TRBJ2-2	CASSIGTSGGPPNTGELFF	TGTGCCAGTAGTATAGGGACTAGCGGGGGACCCCCGAACACCGGGGAGCTGTTTTTT
once	16	TRBV19	TRBD1	TRBJ1-1	CASSIGGQGWGTEAFF	TGTGCCAGTAGTATAGGCGGACAGGGCTGGGGAACTGAAGCTTTCTTT
NA	15	TRBV19	TRBD1	TRBJ2-5	CASSSGTGGFETQYF	TGTGCCAGTAGTTCCGGGACAGGGGGCTTTGAGACCCAGTACTTC
once	14	TRBV5-1	NA	TRBJ2-7	CASSLAVSSYEQYF	TGCGCCAGCAGCTTGGCCGTCTCCTCCTACGAGCAGTACTTC
NA	15	TRBV7-9	NA	TRBJ2-2	CASTKGRPSAGELFF	TGTGCCAGCACCAAAGGGCGGCCTTCCGCCGGGGAGCTGTTTTTT
NA	19	TRBV11-2	NA	TRBJ2-2	CASSLDWTAPRGHTGELFF	TGTGCCAGCAGCTTAGATTGGACAGCCCCCCGGGGTCACACCGGGGAGCTGTTTTTT
NA	15	TRBV25-1	TRBD1	TRBJ2-1	CASSVTGGYYNEQFF	TGTGCCAGCAGTGTGACAGGGGGCTACTACAATGAGCAGTTCTTC
once	18	TRBV11-3	TRBD2	TRBJ2-1	CASSLDRERGASYNEQFF	TGTGCCAGCAGCTTAGATCGTGAGCGGGGGGCTAGTTACAATGAGCAGTTCTTC
NA	13	TRBV29-1	NA	TRBJ2-5	CSVRMGQGETQYF	TGCAGCGTTAGGATGGGGCAGGGAGAGACCCAGTACTTC
NA	15	TRBV27	TRBD1	TRBJ1-1	CASRMLDRGNTEAFF	TGTGCCAGCAGGATGTTGGACAGGGGGAACACTGAAGCTTTCTTT
NA	11	TRBV7-9	NA	TRBJ1-1	CASSLGQKAFF	TGTGCCAGCAGCTTAGGACAGAAAGCTTTCTTT
NA	11	TRBV6-2/TRBV6-3	NA	TRBJ1-5	CASSPPGSQHF	TGTGCCAGCAGTCCCCCCGGGTCCCAGCATTTT
few	13	TRBV6-5	NA	TRBJ1-2	CASGLTPSYGYTF	TGTGCCAGCGGGCTCACCCCTTCGTATGGCTACACCTTC
NA	17	TRBV7-2	TRBD2	TRBJ2-7	CASSPSTSGSSFYEQYF	TGTGCCAGCAGCCCCTCGACTAGCGGGTCCTCGTTTTACGAGCAGTACTTC
NA	13	TRBV29-1	NA	TRBJ2-3	CSVDRTATDTQYF	TGCAGCGTTGATCGGACTGCAACAGATACGCAGTATTTT
NA	16	TRBV4-1	TRBD2	TRBJ2-1	CASSQRTSGRWNEQFF	TGCGCCAGCAGCCAACGGACTAGCGGGAGGTGGAATGAGCAGTTCTTC
NA	12	TRBV29-1	NA	TRBJ1-4	CSVGGLNEKLFF	TGCAGCGTGGGGGGTCTTAATGAAAAACTGTTTTTT
once	15	TRBV10-3	TRBD1	TRBJ1-2	CAISGAGTGGYGYTF	TGTGCCATCAGTGGAGCCGGGACAGGGGGCTATGGCTACACCTTC
NA	12	TRBV3-1/TRBV3-2	NA	TRBJ1-1	CASSHAGTEAFF	TGTGCCAGCAGTCACGCAGGGACTGAAGCTTTCTTT
NA	15	TRBV6-5	TRBD1	TRBJ2-3	CASTTGGQGPDTQYF	TGTGCCAGCACTACCGGGGGACAGGGACCCGATACGCAGTATTTT
NA	17	TRBV9	TRBD1	TRBJ2-7	CASSVGRGGALLSEQYF	TGTGCCAGCAGCGTAGGCCGAGGGGGCGCTCTTTTAAGCGAGCAGTACTTC